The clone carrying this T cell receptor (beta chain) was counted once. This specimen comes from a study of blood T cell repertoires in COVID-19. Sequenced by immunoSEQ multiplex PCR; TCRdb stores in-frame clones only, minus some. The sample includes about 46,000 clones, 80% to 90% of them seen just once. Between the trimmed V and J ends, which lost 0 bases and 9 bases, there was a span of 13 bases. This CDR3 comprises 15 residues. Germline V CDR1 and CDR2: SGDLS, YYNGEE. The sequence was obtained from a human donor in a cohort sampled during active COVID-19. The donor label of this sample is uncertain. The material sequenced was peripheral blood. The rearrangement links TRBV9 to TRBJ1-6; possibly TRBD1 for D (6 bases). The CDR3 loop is CASSVEGTGISPLHF. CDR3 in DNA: TGTGCCAGCAGCGTAGAGGGTACAGGGATTTCACCCCTCCACTTT.